These 14 T cell receptor beta chains came from one sample sequenced in a study of blood T cell repertoires in COVID-19. Sequenced by immunoSEQ multiplex PCR; TCRdb stores in-frame clones only, minus some. The table records 280,000 or so clones, about 83% of them present only once. The sequenced material came from PBMCs or T cells enriched from blood (not recorded which). These receptors all come from a woman in her thirties or forties who had recovered from COVID-19.

The V gene is TRBV19, the J gene TRBJ1-2; TRBD1 matches 11 bases. V gave up 3 bases and J gave up 3 bases; unmatched junction bases: 3. The CDR3 loop spans 15 amino acids. In germline, CDR1 is LNHDA, CDR2 SQIVND (reference sequence). The CDR3 DNA is TGTGCCAGTAGTATCGGACAGGGGGCTGACTATGGCTACACCTTC. This sequence encodes CASSIGQGADYGYTF.

The gene calls are TRBV5-1 and TRBJ2-3; 7 positions agree with TRBD2. The CDR3 length is 15 residues. Germline V gene data show CDR1 as SGHRS and CDR2 as YFSETQ. The ends lost 1 base at V and 2 bases at J; junction bases unmatched: 4. CDR3 protein: CASSLTGGTTDTQYF. CDR3 DNA: TGCGCCAGCAGCTTGACCGGGGGGACCACAGATACGCAGTATTTT.

This chain joins TRBV4-2 and TRBJ2-5, with D uncertain. This CDR3 has 15 amino acids. Germline V gene data show CDR1 as LGHNA and CDR2 as YNFKEQ. V gave up 0 bases and J gave up 7 bases, with 15 bases separating them. CDR3 nucleotides: TGTGCCAGCAGCCAAGATTTTGAGAGCTCGGGGACCCAGTACTTC. Amino acid sequence: CASSQDFESSGTQYF.

The chain recombines TRBV12-3 or TRBV12-4 with TRBJ2-1; D ambiguous. The V and J ends lost 7 bases and 8 bases respectively, with 15 bases between them. This CDR3 has 13 residues. The DNA for the CDR3 is TGTGCCAGCACCTTACCCGGGTTGGATGAGCAGTTCTTC. Its translation is CASTLPGLDEQFF.

This clone was seen more than once but under ten times. The V call is TRBV10-1, the J call TRBJ2-1; 8 bases agree with TRBD1. CDR1 is WNHNN, CDR2 SYGVQD, per germline (reference sequence). V lost 4 bases, J lost 7 bases, and 3 bases stayed unmatched. The CDR3 contains 13 residues. The CDR3 DNA reads TGCGCCAGCAGTGCCCGGGACAGGAATGAGCAGTTCTTC. Residues: CASSARDRNEQFF.

V is TRBV28 and J is TRBJ1-5, with a tentative D call TRBD1 (6 bases). CDR3 length: 14 residues. The germline V and J ends were trimmed by 8 bases and 0 bases, with 11 bases remaining between them. Per the germline V gene, CDR1 is MDHEN and CDR2 is SYDVKM. In DNA, the CDR3 is TGTGCCAGCCGCTTGGGGGCTAGCAATCAGCCCCAGCATTTT. As protein: CASRLGASNQPQHF.

The chain recombines TRBV10-3 with TRBJ1-5; 8 bases are shared with TRBD1. Germline loops: CDR1 ENHRY, CDR2 SYGVKD. After removal of 8 bases from V and 4 bases from J, the junction contained 4 bases not matched to a gene. This CDR3 comprises 13 residues. CDR3 in amino acids: CAIGDRLNQPQHF. CDR3 DNA: TGTGCCATCGGGGACAGGCTAAATCAGCCCCAGCATTTT.

V is TRBV27 and J is TRBJ2-1, with a weak D call TRBD2 (5 bases). The CDR3 has 16 amino acids. The germline gives CDR1 MNHEY, CDR2 SMNVEV (reference sequence). Trimming left V 4 bases short and J 2 bases short, with 15 bases between. This CDR3 is CASSSRGRSAYNEQFF. CDR3 nucleotides: TGTGCCAGCAGTTCCCGGGGTAGAAGCGCCTACAATGAGCAGTTCTTC.

V is TRBV18 and J is TRBJ2-3; 12 bases line up with TRBD2. Unmatched junction bases numbered 2, after V lost 2 bases and J lost 2 bases. This CDR3 is built from 16 residues. Germline loops: CDR1 KGHSH, CDR2 LQKENI. In nucleotides, the CDR3 is TGTGCCAGCTCACCAGGACTAGCGGGGCCCACAGATACGCAGTATTTT. It is translated as CASSPGLAGPTDTQYF.

The rearrangement uses TRBV30 and TRBJ2-1, with D possibly being TRBD2 (6 bases). From germline, CDR1 is GTSNPN and CDR2 SVGIG (reference sequence). The CDR3 length is 14 residues. V lost 3 bases, J lost 10 bases, and 19 bases lay in between. The CDR3 here is CAWRPDPDYQEQFF. CDR3 DNA sequence: TGTGCCTGGAGGCCAGACCCGGACTACCAAGAGCAGTTCTTC. Full variable domain (remainder filled in from reference TRBV30 and TRBJ2-1): SQTIHQWPATLVQPVGSPLSLECTVEGTSNPNLYWYRQAAGRGLQLLFYSVGIGQISSEVPQNLSASRPQDRQFILSSKKLLLSDSGFYLCAWRPDPDYQEQFFGPGTRLTVL.

The chain combines TRBV12-5 with TRBJ1-3; unclear D gene. In germline, CDR1 is LGHNT, CDR2 FRNRAP. V was cut by 1 base and J by 9 bases, with 10 bases left in between. The CDR3 contains 13 residues. The CDR3 spells CASGLELQSTIYF. The CDR3 region has the DNA TGTGCTAGTGGTTTGGAGCTACAGAGCACCATATATTTT.

The rearrangement joins TRBV5-4 to TRBJ1-5; TRBD1 might be the D (6 bases). The CDR3 totals 14 residues. Germline CDR1 reads SGHNT; CDR2 reads YYREEE (reference sequence). The germline V and J ends were trimmed by 1 base and 4 bases, with 9 bases remaining between them. Written as DNA, the CDR3 is TGTGCCAGCAGCTTGAATACAGGGAATCAGCCCCAGCATTTT. It specifies CASSLNTGNQPQHF.

Only a few counts were recorded for this clone. The chain is built from TRBV7-9 and TRBJ2-5, with 10 bases that match TRBD1. After removal of 8 bases from V and 4 bases from J, the junction contained 10 bases not matched to a gene. Germline V gene sequence: CDR1 SEHNR, CDR2 FQNEAQ (reference sequence). The CDR3 has 15 amino acids. The CDR3 is CASCPWTGGRETQYF. The CDR3 nucleotides read TGTGCCAGCTGCCCCTGGACAGGGGGTCGAGAGACCCAGTACTTC.

V usage is TRBV6-5 and J usage is TRBJ2-1; D perhaps matches TRBD2 (7 bases). Trimming took 8 bases from V and 9 from J, leaving 14 bases between them. The CDR3 runs to 12 residues. The germline V gene encodes CDR1 MNHEY and CDR2 SVGAGI. In DNA form, the CDR3 reads TGTGCCAGCTGGGGGGGCCCCATTGAGCAGTTCTTC. Residues: CASWGGPIEQFF.